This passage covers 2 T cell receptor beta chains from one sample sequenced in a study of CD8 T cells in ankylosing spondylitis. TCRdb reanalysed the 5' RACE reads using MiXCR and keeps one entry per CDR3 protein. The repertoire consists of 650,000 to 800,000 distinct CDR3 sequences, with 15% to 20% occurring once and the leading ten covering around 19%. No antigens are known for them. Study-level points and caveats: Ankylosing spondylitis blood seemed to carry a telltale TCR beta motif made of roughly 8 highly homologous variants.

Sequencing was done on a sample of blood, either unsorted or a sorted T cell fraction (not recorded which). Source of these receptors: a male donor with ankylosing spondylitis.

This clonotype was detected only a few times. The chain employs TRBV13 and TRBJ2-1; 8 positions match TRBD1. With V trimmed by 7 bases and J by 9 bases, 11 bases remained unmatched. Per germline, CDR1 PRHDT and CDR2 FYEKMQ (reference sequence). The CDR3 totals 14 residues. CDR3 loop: CASNPRQGAIEQFF. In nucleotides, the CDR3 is TGTGCCAGCAACCCACGGCAGGGGGCTATTGAGCAGTTCTTC.

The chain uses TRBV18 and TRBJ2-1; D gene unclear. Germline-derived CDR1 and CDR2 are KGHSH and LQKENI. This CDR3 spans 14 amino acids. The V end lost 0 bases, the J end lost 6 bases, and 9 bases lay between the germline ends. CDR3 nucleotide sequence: TGTGCCAGCTCACCACCGGTAGCTCCCAATGAGCAGTTCTTC. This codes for CASSPPVAPNEQFF. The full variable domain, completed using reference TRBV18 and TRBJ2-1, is NAGVMQNPRHLVRRRGQEARLRCSPMKGHSHVYWYRQLPEEGLKFMVYLQKENIIDESGMPKERFSAEFPKEGPSILRIQQVVRGDSAAYFCASSPPVAPNEQFFGPGTRLTVL.